The 3 T cell receptor beta chains reported below all come from one sample, sequenced in a study of blood T cells in healthy people across ages. Through a sample-barcoded 5' primer and a J-beta primer mix, a second PCR was run for roughly 6 to 11 cycles. TCRdb reanalysed the 5' RACE reads using MiXCR and keeps one entry per CDR3 protein. The sample shows 850,000 to 1,100,000 distinct CDR3 sequences, 35% to 40% of them seen only once. Sequenced input: blood. The receptors stem from a man aged 18 to 29 in good health.

V is TRBV20-1 and J is TRBJ1-4, with D unclear. CDR3 length: 12 amino acids. With 4 bases removed from V and 8 bases from J, the gap between germline ends came to 11 bases. Germline CDR1 reads DFQATT; CDR2 reads SNEGSKA (reference sequence). CDR3 residues: CSATGSREKLFF. CDR3 nucleotide sequence: TGCAGTGCTACAGGTTCACGGGAAAAACTGTTTTTT.

This clonotype was detected only a few times. The V and J genes are TRBV24-1 and TRBJ2-1; 8 bases agree with TRBD1. The V and J ends lost 4 bases and 3 bases, in that order; junction bases with no gene match: 4. The CDR3 extends over 15 amino acids. Germline V gene sequence: CDR1 KGHDR, CDR2 SFDVKD. The CDR3: CATSEAGGDYNEQFF. In nucleotides, the CDR3 is TGTGCCACCAGTGAGGCAGGGGGCGACTACAATGAGCAGTTCTTC.

The rearrangement uses TRBV12-3 or TRBV12-4 and TRBJ1-5; D is possibly TRBD1 (6 bases). V was clipped by 1 base and J by 7 bases, with 14 bases between them. This CDR3 has 15 residues. The CDR3 here is CASSLDRVERQPQHF. CDR3 in DNA: TGTGCCAGCAGTTTAGACAGGGTGGAGCGCCAGCCCCAGCATTTT.